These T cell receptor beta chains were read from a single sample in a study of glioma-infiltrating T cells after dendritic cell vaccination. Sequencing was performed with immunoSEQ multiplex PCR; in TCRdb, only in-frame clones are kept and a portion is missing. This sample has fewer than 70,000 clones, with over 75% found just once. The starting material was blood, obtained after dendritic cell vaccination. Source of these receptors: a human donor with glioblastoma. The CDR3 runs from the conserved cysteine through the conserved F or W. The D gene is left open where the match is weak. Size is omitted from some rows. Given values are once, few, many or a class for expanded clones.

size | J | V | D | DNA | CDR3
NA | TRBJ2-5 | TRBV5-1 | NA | TGCGCCAGCAGCTTGGCCGGGTACCAAGAGACCCAGTACTTC | CASSLAGYQETQYF
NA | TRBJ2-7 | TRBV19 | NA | TGTGCCAGTAGTGTTGGACAGCCATACGAGCAGTACTTC | CASSVGQPYEQYF
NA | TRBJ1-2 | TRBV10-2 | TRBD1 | TGCGCCAGCAGTCAGGGGGCCTCAAGGGGCTACACCTTC | CASSQGASRGYTF
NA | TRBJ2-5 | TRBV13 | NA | TGTGCCAGCAGCTCTTCCGGAGGGCCAGGAGAGACCCAGTACTTC | CASSSSGGPGETQYF
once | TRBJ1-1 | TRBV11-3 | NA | TGTGCCAGCAGCAGACAGATGAACACTGAAGCTTTCTTT | CASSRQMNTEAFF
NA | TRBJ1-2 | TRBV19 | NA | TGTGCCAGTAGTTTCCCTAGGAGTGGCTACACCTTC | CASSFPRSGYTF
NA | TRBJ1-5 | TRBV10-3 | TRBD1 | TGTGCCATCAGTGGGGGGGACAGCTTGAATCAGCCCCAGCATTTT | CAISGGDSLNQPQHF
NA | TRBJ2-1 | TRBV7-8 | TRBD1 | TGTGCCAGCAGCACCCAGGACAGGGTCTACAATGAGCAGTTCTTC | CASSTQDRVYNEQFF
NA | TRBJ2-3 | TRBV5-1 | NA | TGCGCCAGCAGCTTGGGTCGCAACACAGGGTACAGCACAGATACGCAGTATTTT | CASSLGRNTGYSTDTQYF
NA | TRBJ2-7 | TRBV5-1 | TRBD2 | TGCGCCAGCAGCTGGACAGCGGGGGGCGTTTACGAGCAGTACTTC | CASSWTAGGVYEQYF
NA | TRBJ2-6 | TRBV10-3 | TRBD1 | TGTGCCATCAGACTAGGGGGCAGCTCTGGGGCCAACGTCCTGACTTTC | CAIRLGGSSGANVLTF
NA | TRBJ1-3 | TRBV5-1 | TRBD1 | TGCGCCAGCAGCCCGGGGACAGGAAACCCTGGAAACACCATATATTTT | CASSPGTGNPGNTIYF
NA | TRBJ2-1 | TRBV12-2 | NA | TGTGCAAGTCGGGGGACTATTATTGTTGAGCAGTTCTTC | CASRGTIIVEQFF
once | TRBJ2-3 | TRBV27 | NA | TGTGCCAGCAGTTCCCCGTGGCAGGGCGCAGATACGCAGTATTTT | CASSSPWQGADTQYF
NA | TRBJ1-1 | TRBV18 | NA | TGTGCCAGCTCACCAACGGTTCGGGGATTGGGAACTGAAGCTTTCTTT | CASSPTVRGLGTEAFF
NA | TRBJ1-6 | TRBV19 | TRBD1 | TGTGCCAGTAGGTACGAGGACAGGGGAGATTCACCCCTCCACTTT | CASRYEDRGDSPLHF
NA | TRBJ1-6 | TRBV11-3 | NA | TGTGCCAGCAGCCCGCGAGAGGGCCCGTATAATTCACCCCTCCACTTT | CASSPREGPYNSPLHF
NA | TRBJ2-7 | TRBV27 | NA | TGTGCCAGCAGTTTAGCTGGGGCCAACGAGCAGTACTTC | CASSLAGANEQYF
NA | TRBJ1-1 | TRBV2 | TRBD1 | TGTGCCAGCAGTGAACAGGGGGCCAAGGCTTTCTTT | CASSEQGAKAFF
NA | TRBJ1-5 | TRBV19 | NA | TGTGCCAGTAGTATTATTGCGCGGGTTACCAATCAGCCCCAGCATTTT | CASSIIARVTNQPQHF
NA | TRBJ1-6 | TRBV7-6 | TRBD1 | TGTGCCAGCAGCCAGTCGACAGGGGGTAGCTCCTATAATTCACCCCTCCACTTT | CASSQSTGGSSYNSPLHF
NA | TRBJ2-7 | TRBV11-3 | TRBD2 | TGTGCCAGCAGCTTCTCCCGGGGGGCCTACGAGCAGTACTTC | CASSFSRGAYEQYF
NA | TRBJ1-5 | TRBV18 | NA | TGTGCCAGCTCACCGAGGGATCAGCCCCAGCATTTT | CASSPRDQPQHF
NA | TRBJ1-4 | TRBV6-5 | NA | TGTGCCAGCAGTCCAACGGGGGATAATGAAAAACTGTTTTTT | CASSPTGDNEKLFF
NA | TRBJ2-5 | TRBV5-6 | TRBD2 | TGTGCCAGCAGCCCCCTCGGGGGGAGGCAAGAGACCCAGTACTTC | CASSPLGGRQETQYF
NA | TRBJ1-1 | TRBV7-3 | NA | TGTGCCAGCAGCTTCGGTAAGCACACTGAAGCTTTCTTT | CASSFGKHTEAFF
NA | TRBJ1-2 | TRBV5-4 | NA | TGTGCCAGCAGCTCAGTCCCCTCCAGGGGAACCGGCTACACCTTC | CASSSVPSRGTGYTF
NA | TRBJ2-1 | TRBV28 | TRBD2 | TGTGCCAGCAGTTTATTCGGGGGGAGCGAGAACGGCAATGAGCAGTTCTTC | CASSLFGGSENGNEQFF
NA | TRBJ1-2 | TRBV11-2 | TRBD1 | TGTGCCAGCAGCTTCGGTATCACAGGGGCTAACTATGGCTACACCTTC | CASSFGITGANYGYTF
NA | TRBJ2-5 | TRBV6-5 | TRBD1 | TGTGCCAGCAGGGAGACAGGGCGAGAGACCCAGTACTTC | CASRETGRETQYF
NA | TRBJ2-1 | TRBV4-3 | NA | TGCGCCAGCAGCCAAGACGGGACTGGAACTAACAATGAGCAGTTCTTC | CASSQDGTGTNNEQFF
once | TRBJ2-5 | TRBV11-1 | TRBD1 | TGTGCCGGGACAGCCCACCAAGAGACCCAGTACTTC | CAGTAHQETQYF
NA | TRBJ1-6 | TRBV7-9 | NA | TGTGCCAGCAGCTTTCAGGGAAGCCTTATTTCACCCCTCCACTTT | CASSFQGSLISPLHF
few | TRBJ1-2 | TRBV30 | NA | TGTGCCTGGGGCACGGGAAACTATGGCTACACCTTC | CAWGTGNYGYTF
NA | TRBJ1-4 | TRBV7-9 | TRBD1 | TGTGCCAGCAGCTTGACAGGGAATGAAAAACTGTTTTTT | CASSLTGNEKLFF
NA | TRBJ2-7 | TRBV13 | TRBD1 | TGTGCCAGCAGCTCCGGACAGGGGGCGTACGAGCAGTACTTC | CASSSGQGAYEQYF
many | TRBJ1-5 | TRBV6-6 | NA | TGTGCCAGCAGTTCTCTCAGGCCCAACAATCAGCCCCAGCATTTT | CASSSLRPNNQPQHF
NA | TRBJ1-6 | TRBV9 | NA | TGTGCCAGCAGCGTAAAGGCAGGGATACCTAATTCACCCCTCCACTTT | CASSVKAGIPNSPLHF
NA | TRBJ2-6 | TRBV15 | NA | TGTGCCGCCGGGGATGGACCTTCATCTGGGGCCAACGTCCTGACTTTC | CAAGDGPSSGANVLTF
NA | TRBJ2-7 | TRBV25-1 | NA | TGTGCCAGCTTATCCCCTCTAACCTACGAGCAGTACTTC | CASLSPLTYEQYF
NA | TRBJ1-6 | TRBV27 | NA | TGTGCCACTGCTACAGGCAAATATAATTCACCCCTCCACTTT | CATATGKYNSPLHF
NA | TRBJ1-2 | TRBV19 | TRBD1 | TGTGCCAGTAATGCGTGGTCCGGACAGGGAACCTATGGCTACACCTTC | CASNAWSGQGTYGYTF
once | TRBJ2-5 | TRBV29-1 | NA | TGCAGCGTTGAGACCGGGGGTGGCGAGACCCAGTACTTC | CSVETGGGETQYF
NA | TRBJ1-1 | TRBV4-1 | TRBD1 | TGCGCCAGCAGCCCACGGCCGCCCGGGACAGTTCGCACTGAAGCTTTCTTT | CASSPRPPGTVRTEAFF
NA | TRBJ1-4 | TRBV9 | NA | TGTGCCAGCAGCGTAGGAAGTAGGGGATTATCTGAAAAACTGTTTTTT | CASSVGSRGLSEKLFF
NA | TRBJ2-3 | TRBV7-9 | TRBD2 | TGTGCCAGCAGCCCCAGGACTAGCGGGGGGGCGGGGGATACGCAGTATTTT | CASSPRTSGGAGDTQYF
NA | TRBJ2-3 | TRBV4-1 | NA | TGCGCCAGCAGCCAAGAAAGCTGGCAGGGGTCTAGCACAGATACGCAGTATTTT | CASSQESWQGSSTDTQYF
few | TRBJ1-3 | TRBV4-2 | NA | TGTGCCAGCAGCCCATCGACAGGTTATGGAAACACCATATATTTT | CASSPSTGYGNTIYF